Following are 6 T cell receptor beta chains from one sample sequenced in a study of cytomegalovirus exposure and HLA in healthy donors. 60 Vbeta and 13 Jbeta primers were used in PCR. Sequenced by immunoSEQ multiplex PCR; TCRdb stores in-frame clones only, minus some. The data hold about 150,000 clones, with 64% observed a single time. Material for sequencing was PBMCs. These TCRs come from a woman under 40 in good health and CMV-seropositive.

The rearrangement joins TRBV2 to TRBJ2-3; D unresolved. CDR1 is SNHLY and CDR2 is FYNNEI in the germline V gene. Trimming removed 1 base from V and 2 bases from J, with 4 bases in between. The CDR3 sequence is 13 residues long. CDR3 residues: CASSEGLTDTQYF. CDR3 DNA sequence: TGTGCCAGCAGTGAAGGACTCACAGATACGCAGTATTTT.

The chain employs TRBV5-5 and TRBJ2-7, with D possibly being TRBD1 (5 bases). This CDR3 is built from 14 residues. Germline CDR1 and CDR2: SGHKS and YYEKEE (reference sequence). V gave up 4 bases and J gave up 3 bases, with 14 bases separating them. CDR3 bases: TGTGCCAGCAGCCCACAGGTTTCCCGCTACGAGCAGTACTTC. It codes for CASSPQVSRYEQYF.

This clone showed up just once. The sample has other DNA sequences that encode this CDR3 too. V usage is TRBV11-2 and J usage is TRBJ1-4; 8 bases match TRBD1. CDR3 length: 15 amino acids. The germline V gene encodes CDR1 SGHAT and CDR2 FQNNGV. The J segment lost 3 bases and the V segment lost 6 bases, leaving 6 bases of the junction unmatched. The CDR3 nucleotides are TGTGCCAGCAGGCTCATGACAGGGGCTAATGAAAAACTGTTTTTT. Its protein product is CASRLMTGANEKLFF.

The gene calls are TRBV9 and TRBJ2-1; the D is unclear. V was clipped by 3 bases and J by 5 bases, with 3 bases between them. The CDR3 is made up of 11 amino acids. Germline V gene sequence: CDR1 SGDLS, CDR2 YYNGEE. The chain's CDR3 is CASSANNEQFF. The CDR3 coding sequence is TGTGCCAGCAGCGCCAACAATGAGCAGTTCTTC.

This clone was observed a few times. The CDR3 spells CASSPPWANVLTF. CDR3 coding DNA: TGTGCCAGCAGTCCCCCTTGGGCCAACGTCCTGACTTTC. The chain links TRBV27 to TRBJ2-6; no clear D. The germline gives CDR1 MNHEY, CDR2 SMNVEV (reference sequence). With 5 bases removed from V and 5 bases from J, the gap between germline ends came to 7 bases. The CDR3 runs to 13 residues.

The rearrangement links TRBV7-9 to TRBJ2-1, with 12 nucleotides matching TRBD2. Germline CDR1 SEHNR, CDR2 FQNEAQ (reference sequence). The CDR3 is 17 residues long. V trimming: 4 bases; J trimming: 5 bases; junction bases outside the gene matches: 9. The CDR3 loop reads CASSYPGLAGNNNEQFF. The CDR3 nucleotides are TGTGCCAGCAGCTACCCCGGACTAGCGGGGAACAACAATGAGCAGTTCTTC.